This TCR beta chain derives from a study of technical replicates of blood from a few donors. The protocol was immunoSEQ multiplex PCR, while the TCRdb copy is restricted to in-frame clones and leaves out a portion. The table records about 68,000 clones, under 98% of them present only once. V was cut by 0 bases and J by 3 bases, with 12 bases left in between. The germline gives CDR1 LGHNA, CDR2 YNFKEQ. This CDR3 comprises 16 residues. The sequenced sample was T cells isolated from PBMCs. The chain employs TRBV4-2 and TRBJ1-3; D not resolved. The TCR comes from a human donor in good health. The CDR3 reads CASSQEARVRGNTIYF. CDR3 nucleotide sequence: TGTGCCAGCAGCCAAGAGGCCCGGGTTCGTGGAAACACCATATATTTT.